The source of this T cell receptor (beta chain) is a study of blood T cell repertoires in COVID-19. About the research overall: In each case, the material was cDNA or gDNA derived from T cells, B-cell-depleted T cells, or PBMCs.

V shed 2 bases, J shed 3 bases, and the junction held 3 bases outside the gene matches. The CDR3 is 16 residues long. Germline V gene sequence: CDR1 WSHSY, CDR2 SAAADI. Measured with immunoSEQ multiplex PCR; TCRdb has only the in-frame clones, and not every one. Here the sample spans under 100,000 clones, over 70% being singletons. The sequence was obtained from a woman between 40 and 55 years old with active or convalescent COVID-19. The chain has TRBV10-2 and TRBJ2-7; TRBD2 aligns across 14 bases. Sequencing was carried out using peripheral blood. The CDR3 DNA reads TGCGCCAGCAGTGAGATGGGGACTAGCGGGGGCTACGAGCAGTACTTC. As protein: CASSEMGTSGGYEQYF.